The 23 T cell receptor beta chains in this list originate from one sample, sequenced in a study of blood T cells in healthy people across ages. A second 7 to 11 cycle PCR used barcoded and J-beta primers. TCRdb independently ran MiXCR on the 5' RACE reads; one entry per CDR3 protein. The profile shows more than 800,000 distinct CDR3 sequences, roughly 45% of them singletons. The sample was blood. The receptor source for this set is a woman aged 60-70 years in good health.

This clonotype was recorded a few times. V is TRBV11-2 and J is TRBJ2-5; 8 bases match TRBD1. CDR3 length: 15 residues. The germline V gene encodes CDR1 SGHAT and CDR2 FQNNGV. Germline trimming cut 5 bases from V and 5 bases from J; bases unmatched to any gene: 10. CDR3 amino acids: CASSPRTGPQETQYF. Here the CDR3 DNA reads TGTGCCAGCAGCCCACGGACAGGGCCGCAGGAGACCCAGTACTTC.

The chain is built from TRBV20-1 and TRBJ2-5; D remains unclear. Germline CDR1 is DFQATT and CDR2 is SNEGSKA (reference sequence). The CDR3 length is 14 residues. V lost 1 base, J lost 5 bases, and 14 bases lay in between. The CDR3 here is CSARVGWAKETQYF. In DNA form, the CDR3 reads TGCAGTGCTAGAGTTGGATGGGCGAAGGAGACCCAGTACTTC.

V and J are TRBV4-1 and TRBJ2-2; TRBD1 matches 9 bases. V gave up 4 bases and J gave up 1 base; unmatched junction bases: 7. Germline V CDR1 and CDR2: MGHRA, YSYEKL. This CDR3 is built from 17 residues. The CDR3 here is CASSRITGGLNTGELFF. The CDR3 coding sequence is TGCGCCAGCAGCCGGATAACAGGGGGCCTGAACACCGGGGAGCTGTTTTTT.

This clonotype is a singleton in its sample. The genes are TRBV7-2 and TRBJ2-2, with D perhaps being TRBD1 or TRBD2 (6 bases each). V lost 0 bases to trimming and J lost 5 bases, with 10 bases between them. In germline, CDR1 is SGHTA, CDR2 FQGNSA. This CDR3 is 15 amino acids long. The CDR3 DNA reads as TGTGCCAGCAGCTTAGCGGGAGGACAGACCGGGGAGCTGTTTTTT. This codes for CASSLAGGQTGELFF.

The chain carries TRBV27 and TRBJ2-7; 7 bases align to TRBD2. With 2 bases clipped from V and 5 bases from J, the junction kept 6 bases outside the gene matches. This CDR3 contains 14 residues. CDR1 is MNHEY, CDR2 SMNVEV, per germline (reference sequence). The CDR3 DNA reads as TGTGCCAGCAGTTTAATGGCGGGAGCAAACGAGCAGTACTTC. Its protein product is CASSLMAGANEQYF.

This clonotype has just one count. V gene TRBV28 combines with J gene TRBJ2-1; TRBD2 matches 8 bases. The V and J ends lost 10 bases and 7 bases, in that order; junction bases with no gene match: 12. The CDR3 runs to 14 residues. CDR1 and CDR2 (germline): MDHEN, SYDVKM. CDR3 nucleotide sequence: TGTGCCACTGAGCGGGAGTGGTCCGATAATGAGCAGTTCTTC. It yields the protein CATEREWSDNEQFF.

This rearrangement joins TRBV10-3 to TRBJ2-2; D is uncertain. Germline lookup yields CDR1 ENHRY and CDR2 SYGVKD. The CDR3 totals 14 residues. V lost 7 bases to trimming and J lost 0 bases, with 9 bases between them. The CDR3 region is CAIKGYANTGELFF. DNA of the CDR3: TGTGCCATCAAAGGCTACGCGAACACCGGGGAGCTGTTTTTT.

This clonotype was counted a single time. This chain uses TRBV7-8 with TRBJ2-7; D perhaps matches TRBD1 (5 bases). This CDR3 region has 16 residues. V lost 5 bases to trimming and J lost 4 bases, with 21 bases between them. Germline-derived CDR1 and CDR2 are SGHVS and FQNEAQ. The CDR3 region has the DNA TGTGCCAGCAGCCCCGAAAGGGGCGTACTTAAGTACGAGCAGTACTTC. Its protein product is CASSPERGVLKYEQYF.

Only a few counts were recorded for this clonotype. This rearrangement joins TRBV7-2 to TRBJ1-2; D gene unclear. Germline V lookup: CDR1 SGHTA, CDR2 FQGNSA. The CDR3 extends over 15 amino acids. V lost 5 bases to trimming and J lost 4 bases, with 17 bases between them. The CDR3 sequence: CASSPRAGLSYGYTF. The CDR3 coding sequence is TGTGCCAGCAGCCCACGGGCCGGACTATCCTATGGCTACACCTTC. The whole variable domain, filled in from reference TRBV7-2 and TRBJ1-2, reads GAGVSQSPSNKVTEKGKDVELRCDPISGHTALYWYRQSLGQGLEFLIYFQGNSAPDKSGLPSDRFSAERTGGSVSTLTIQRTQQEDSAVYLCASSPRAGLSYGYTFGSGTRLTVV.

This clonotype was picked up many times. The chain is built from TRBV29-1 and TRBJ2-7; tentative D call: TRBD2 (6 bases). Germline V CDR1 and CDR2: SQVTM, ANQGSEA. Trimming pared 6 bases from V and 2 bases from J, leaving 8 bases between. This CDR3 has 11 residues. The CDR3 loop is CSVRTTYEQYF. The CDR3 DNA follows: TGCAGCGTGAGGACTACCTACGAGCAGTACTTC.

The chain is built from TRBV6-6 and TRBJ2-7, with TRBD2 as a possible D gene (6 bases). The J call may be mistaken, given a closer DNA end match to TRBJ2-5. The CDR3 runs to 14 residues. Germline values: CDR1 MNHNY, CDR2 SVGAGI (reference sequence). CDR3 nucleotides: TGTGCCAGCAGTTACTCGACTAGTAGAGAGACCCAGTACTTC. Translation gives CASSYSTSRETQYF.

V usage is TRBV20-1 and J usage is TRBJ2-5; 13 positions agree with TRBD2. This CDR3 spans 14 amino acids. Looked up from germline, CDR1 is DFQATT and CDR2 is SNEGSKA (reference sequence). V trimming: 6 bases; J trimming: 11 bases; junction bases outside the gene matches: 12. CDR3 sequence (DNA): TGCAGTGCCGCTGGACTAGCGGGAGTCGATGAGCAGTACTTC. Its translation: CSAAGLAGVDEQYF.

This clonotype was counted at least ten times. Possible read error: a much larger clone is one base away. This CDR3 reads CASSDSPGRNEQFF. CDR3 sequence (DNA): TGTGCCAGCAGTGACTCCCCAGGGCGCAATGAGCAGTTCTTC. The chain employs TRBV6-5 and TRBJ2-1; possible D gene TRBD1, 5 bases. This CDR3 has 14 amino acids. The germline V gene encodes CDR1 MNHEY and CDR2 SVGAGI.

This chain connects TRBV3-1 to TRBJ2-7; D is unresolved. V shed 0 bases and J shed 3 bases, with 9 bases lying between them. This CDR3 spans 14 amino acids. From germline, CDR1 is LGHDT and CDR2 YNNKEL (reference sequence). The CDR3 here is CASSQEPSNYEQYF. In DNA form, the CDR3 reads TGTGCCAGCAGCCAAGAGCCCTCCAACTACGAGCAGTACTTC.

This clonotype appeared a few times. The V gene is TRBV29-1, the J gene TRBJ2-7, with D tentatively TRBD1 (6 bases). The CDR3 runs 18 residues. Trimming took 3 bases from V and 3 from J, leaving 27 bases between them. Germline values: CDR1 SQVTM, CDR2 ANQGSEA. CDR3 in amino acids: CSVEGATHREPGVYEQYF. CDR3 sequence (DNA): TGCAGCGTTGAGGGGGCTACTCACAGGGAACCTGGGGTCTACGAGCAGTACTTC.

The chain couples TRBV7-9 to TRBJ2-7; possibly TRBD1 for D (6 bases). V was cut by 5 bases and J by 7 bases, with 18 bases left in between. The CDR3 length is 14 residues. The V gene's germline CDR1 is SEHNR and CDR2 FQNEAQ (reference sequence). The CDR3 spells CASSHGRRGGEQYF. The DNA of the CDR3 is TGTGCCAGCAGCCACGGACGCAGGGGTGGTGAGCAGTACTTC.

This sequence joins TRBV19 and TRBJ2-7; either TRBD1 or TRBD2 may fit D (5 bases each). The length of the CDR3 is 15 residues. Germline V lookup: CDR1 LNHDA, CDR2 SQIVND (reference sequence). With 5 bases removed from V and 4 bases from J, the gap between germline ends came to 18 bases. CDR3 sequence: CASSPQSIWGYEQYF. DNA for the CDR3: TGTGCCAGTAGTCCCCAGTCGATTTGGGGGTACGAGCAGTACTTC.

The chain links TRBV11-3 to TRBJ2-1; TRBD1 aligns across 9 bases. The CDR3 is 15 amino acids. With V trimmed by 5 bases and J by 8 bases, 10 bases remained unmatched. Germline V gene lookup returns CDR1 SGHNT and CDR2 YENEEA. The CDR3 bases are TGTGCCAGCAGCCCGAGTGACAGGGGGGTACATGAGCAGTTCTTC. As protein: CASSPSDRGVHEQFF. Full variable domain (missing parts from reference TRBV11-3 and TRBJ2-1): EAGVVQSPRYKIIEKKQPVAFWCNPISGHNTLYWYLQNLGQGPELLIRYENEEAVDDSQLPKDRFSAERLKGVDSTLKIQPAELGDSAVYLCASSPSDRGVHEQFFGPGTRLTVL.

This chain connects TRBV5-1 to TRBJ1-2; D is unclear. The length of the CDR3 is 15 residues. V gave up 2 bases and J gave up 8 bases, with 19 bases separating them. Germline loops: CDR1 SGHRS, CDR2 YFSETQ. In nucleotides, the CDR3 is TGCGCCAGCAGCTTAGCACGCCAGGAACAACGGGGCTACACCTTC. It specifies CASSLARQEQRGYTF.

This clonotype was observed a handful of times. This chain uses TRBV20-1 with TRBJ2-3; D possibly uses TRBD1 or TRBD2 (5 bases each). The CDR3 spans 17 residues. Germline V gives CDR1 DFQATT, CDR2 SNEGSKA (reference sequence). Trimming pared 6 bases from V and 11 bases from J, leaving 33 bases between. The CDR3 loop reads CSADDSLRGVAYNEQYF. Written as DNA, the CDR3 is TGCAGTGCCGACGATAGCTTAAGGGGAGTCGCCTACAATGAGCAGTATTTT.

V usage is TRBV20-1 and J usage is TRBJ2-7; 11 nucleotides line up with TRBD1. The junction had 13 bases not matched to a gene; V was cut back by 5 bases and J by 4 bases. The CDR3 contains 16 residues. Germline V lookup: CDR1 DFQATT, CDR2 SNEGSKA (reference sequence). CDR3 sequence reads: CSAGDRGGRGFYEQYF. CDR3 nucleotide sequence: TGCAGTGCTGGGGACAGGGGGGGGAGGGGATTTTACGAGCAGTACTTC.

This clonotype was counted only a few times. The chain is built from TRBV25-1 and TRBJ2-1; 15 bases fit TRBD2. The CDR3 extends over 17 amino acids. Trimming at V came to 7 bases and at J to 0 bases, leaving 4 bases not matched to a gene. Germline-derived CDR1 and CDR2 are MGHDK and SYGVNS. CDR3 nucleotides: TGTGCCAGCACTGGACTAGCGGGAGGGAGCTCCTACAATGAGCAGTTCTTC. Translated, it gives CASTGLAGGSSYNEQFF.

The rearrangement joins TRBV12-3 or TRBV12-4 to TRBJ2-3; 9 nucleotides agree with TRBD2. The CDR3 loop spans 15 amino acids. With 3 bases clipped from V and 4 bases from J, the junction kept 5 bases outside the gene matches. CDR3 protein: CASSLREGRSDTQYF. The CDR3 DNA sequence: TGTGCCAGCAGTTTGCGGGAGGGCCGTTCAGATACGCAGTATTTT.